What follows are 32 T cell receptor beta chains derived from one specimen sequenced in a study of neurological immune-mediated disorders. TCRdb re-called the 5' RACE reads with MiXCR, one entry per CDR3 protein. The data show 30,000 to 40,000 distinct CDR3 sequences, more than 6.5% seen once. Sequencing was done on a sample of PBMCs. All receptors come from a middle-aged woman in good health.

The chain is built from TRBV12-3 or TRBV12-4 and TRBJ1-2; TRBD1 aligns across 8 bases. After removal of 6 bases from V and 8 bases from J, the junction contained 20 bases not matched to a gene. This CDR3 is built from 17 residues. CDR3 bases: TGTGCCAGCAGGGATGGACAGGGACCCTCCGAGGGGAGAGGCTACACCTTC. Amino acid sequence: CASRDGQGPSEGRGYTF.

This clonotype was detected ten times or more. The rearrangement links TRBV27 to TRBJ2-1; 8 bases agree with TRBD1. The V segment lost 5 bases and the J segment 4 bases; nucleotides outside the gene matches: 7. Germline CDR1 reads MNHEY; CDR2 reads SMNVEV (reference sequence). The length of the CDR3 is 15 residues. As DNA, the CDR3 is TGTGCCAGCAGTCCGGGACAGGCGTTATACAATGAGCAGTTCTTC. Encoded protein: CASSPGQALYNEQFF.

With regard to this clonotype: Just one base apart from a much larger clone, this may be a read error. The chain recombines TRBV7-9 with TRBJ1-1; D gene unclear. The CDR3 runs 13 residues. V lost 1 base and J lost 10, with 13 bases in between. Germline lookup yields CDR1 SEHNR and CDR2 FQNEAQ (reference sequence). The CDR3 protein is CASSLGGQNGAFF. In nucleotides, the CDR3 is TGTGCCAGCAGCTTAGGCGGCCAGAATGGAGCTTTCTTT.

This clonotype was recorded many times. This chain joins TRBV5-8 and TRBJ2-1; D call uncertain. This CDR3 is 17 amino acids long. Germline V gene sequence: CDR1 SGHTS, CDR2 YDEGEE. The V end was cut by 0 bases, the J end by 0 bases, with 13 bases between. For the CDR3, the DNA is TGTGCCAGCAGCTTGGTGGTAGGGCTTGACTCCTACAATGAGCAGTTCTTC. Translating it yields CASSLVVGLDSYNEQFF.

The table lists this clonotype with many counts. V and J are TRBV19 and TRBJ2-2; weak D call: TRBD1 (5 bases). Germline CDR1 and CDR2: LNHDA and SQIVND (reference sequence). This CDR3 has 13 amino acids. V lost 6 bases and J 4 bases, leaving 9 bases between the germline ends. CDR3 bases: TGTGCCAGTAGACCCAGGGCCACCGGGGAGCTGTTTTTT. Translation gives CASRPRATGELFF.

This clonotype has a handful of counts. The chain links TRBV7-9 to TRBJ2-5, with D maybe TRBD1 (6 bases). Trimming removed 5 bases at V and 2 bases at J, with 15 bases between. This CDR3 is built from 15 residues. Germline CDR1 and CDR2: SEHNR and FQNEAQ (reference sequence). CDR3 amino acids: CASSRIDRNQETQYF. Here the CDR3 DNA reads TGTGCCAGCAGCCGGATTGACAGGAATCAAGAGACCCAGTACTTC.

The table lists this clonotype with many counts. The chain uses TRBV5-1 and TRBJ1-2; D call uncertain. Looked up from germline, CDR1 is SGHRS and CDR2 is YFSETQ. The CDR3 extends over 14 amino acids. V was pared by 3 bases and J by 0 bases, with 9 bases between. CDR3 amino acids: CASSWTQTNYGYTF. For the CDR3, the DNA is TGCGCCAGCAGCTGGACTCAGACTAACTATGGCTACACCTTC.

This clonotype was picked up many times. The chain employs TRBV2 and TRBJ2-2; no clear D. Looked up from germline, CDR1 is SNHLY and CDR2 is FYNNEI. The CDR3 consists of 14 residues. V shed 8 bases and J shed 1 base, with 11 bases lying between them. DNA for the CDR3: TGTGCCAGCTTGCAACAGATGAACACCGGGGAGCTGTTTTTT. Encoded protein: CASLQQMNTGELFF. Complete variable domain (other parts from reference TRBV2 and TRBJ2-2): EPEVTQTPSHQVTQMGQEVILRCVPISNHLYFYWYRQILGQKVEFLVSFYNNEISEKSEIFDDQFSVERPDGSNFTLKIRSTKLEDSAMYFCASLQQMNTGELFFGEGSRLTVL.

This clonotype is medium-sized within its sample. The J gene is TRBJ2-1, the V gene TRBV2; D perhaps matches TRBD2 (6 bases). This CDR3 is 14 amino acids long. V was trimmed by 3 bases and J by 5 bases, leaving 11 bases between them. Germline CDR1 and CDR2: SNHLY and FYNNEI. CDR3 region: CASSEGGANNEQFF. The CDR3 nucleotides are TGTGCCAGCAGTGAGGGGGGAGCAAACAATGAGCAGTTCTTC.

Points on this clonotype: It may be a read error: a sequence one base away is much more abundant. Written as DNA, the CDR3 is TGTGCCAGCAGCTTAGCGGACCAAGAGACCCAGTACTTC. Its translation is CASSLADQETQYF. V usage is TRBV7-9 and J usage is TRBJ2-5; no clear D gene. Germline-derived CDR1 and CDR2 are SEHNR and FQNEAQ (reference sequence). V was cut by 0 bases and J by 0 bases, with 2 bases left in between. The CDR3 covers 13 residues.

This clonotype was counted at least ten times. This chain uses TRBV6-2 or TRBV6-3 with TRBJ2-7; D is ambiguous. The V end was cut by 6 bases, the J end by 5 bases, with 20 bases between. Germline loops: CDR1 MNHEY, CDR2 SVGEGT. CDR3 length: 15 amino acids. The CDR3 sequence is CASSRMGYVLDEQYF. The CDR3 nucleotides are TGTGCCAGCAGCCGTATGGGGTACGTTCTCGACGAGCAGTACTTC.

There are many counts of this clonotype. This chain connects TRBV12-3 or TRBV12-4 to TRBJ2-3, with 7 bases aligning to TRBD1. V shed 6 bases and J 4 bases; nucleotides not matched to a gene: 4. This CDR3 has 13 residues. Here the CDR3 reads CASSPTGADTQYF. DNA for the CDR3: TGTGCCAGCAGCCCCACAGGGGCAGATACGCAGTATTTT.

This clonotype came up many times. The CDR3 DNA reads TGTGCCAGCAGCTTAAATCAGGGGGTGGGGGAGACCCAGTACTTC. Its translation: CASSLNQGVGETQYF. The J gene is TRBJ2-5, the V gene TRBV7-8; TRBD1 agrees at 7 bases. This CDR3 has 15 amino acids. The V segment lost 2 bases and the J segment 5 bases; nucleotides outside the gene matches: 8. The germline V gene encodes CDR1 SGHVS and CDR2 FQNEAQ.

There are many counts of this clonotype. The rearrangement uses TRBV6-6 and TRBJ2-7, with TRBD1 identical over 8 bases. Germline V gene lookup returns CDR1 MNHNY and CDR2 SVGAGI (reference sequence). Trimming removed 6 bases from V and 2 bases from J; junction bases left unmatched: 21. CDR3 length: 19 residues. The CDR3 sequence is CASSPEMGQGALGPYEQYF. The CDR3 DNA follows: TGTGCCAGCAGCCCAGAAATGGGGCAGGGGGCACTGGGACCCTACGAGCAGTACTTC.

This clonotype was seen repeatedly, ten times or more. The CDR3 nucleotides read TGTGCCAGCAGCTCAGGGGAGTGGACTGAAGCTTTCTTT. Translating gives CASSSGEWTEAFF. The chain is built from TRBV7-9 and TRBJ1-1; D possibly corresponds to TRBD1 (6 bases). Trimming removed 4 bases from V and 5 bases from J, with 11 bases in between. The length of the CDR3 is 13 residues. The V gene's germline CDR1 is SEHNR and CDR2 FQNEAQ (reference sequence).

This clonotype showed up many times. V gene TRBV12-3 or TRBV12-4 combines with J gene TRBJ1-2; TRBD1 matches at 8 bases. V shed 6 bases and J 1 base; nucleotides not matched to a gene: 7. This CDR3 spans 15 amino acids. CDR3 residues: CASSPGQGGNYGYTF. The DNA of the CDR3 is TGTGCCAGCAGCCCAGGACAGGGCGGTAACTATGGCTACACCTTC.

A note on this clonotype: Sequence at one end of the junction differs from germline and may be a read error. The V call is TRBV28, the J call TRBJ1-3, with D possibly being TRBD1 (6 bases). In germline, CDR1 is MDHEN, CDR2 SYDVKM. The CDR3 runs to 14 residues. CDR3 sequence (DNA): TGTGCCAGCAGTTTAGCGGGGGCTGGAAACACCATAGATTTC. This encodes CASSLAGAGNTIDF.

This clonotype was observed at least ten times. The chain has TRBV7-9 and TRBJ1-5; D remains unclear. Germline values: CDR1 SEHNR, CDR2 FQNEAQ (reference sequence). Trimming cost V 5 bases and J 3 bases, with 11 bases left between them. The CDR3 loop spans 14 amino acids. CDR3 sequence reads: CASSLAQINQPQHF. CDR3 nucleotide sequence: TGTGCCAGCAGCCTGGCACAGATCAATCAGCCCCAGCATTTT.

Many counts were recorded for this clonotype. V gene TRBV2 combines with J gene TRBJ1-1, with D possibly TRBD1 on 5 matching bases. The CDR3 loop spans 14 amino acids. Germline-derived CDR1 and CDR2 are SNHLY and FYNNEI. V dropped 7 bases and J dropped 1 base, with 13 bases sitting between them. CDR3 residues: CASTYSGQNTEAFF. CDR3 DNA sequence: TGTGCCAGCACCTACTCCGGACAGAACACTGAAGCTTTCTTT. Full variable domain (rest looked up from reference TRBV2 and TRBJ1-1): EPEVTQTPSHQVTQMGQEVILRCVPISNHLYFYWYRQILGQKVEFLVSFYNNEISEKSEIFDDQFSVERPDGSNFTLKIRSTKLEDSAMYFCASTYSGQNTEAFFGQGTRLTVV.

This clonotype was seen repeatedly, ten times or more. The rearrangement uses TRBV3-1 and TRBJ2-7; D possibly corresponds to TRBD2 (5 bases). Trimming took off 6 bases at V and 0 bases at J, with 15 bases between the two ends. The CDR3 extends over 15 amino acids. Germline CDR1 LGHDT, CDR2 YNNKEL (reference sequence). The CDR3 region is CASSSTIGASYEQYF. DNA for the CDR3: TGTGCCAGCAGTTCGACTATCGGAGCCTCCTACGAGCAGTACTTC.

In its sample, this clonotype was seen many times. This chain joins TRBV25-1 and TRBJ1-1; the match to TRBD1 covers 7 bases. Germline CDR1 and CDR2: MGHDK and SYGVNS. This CDR3 spans 15 amino acids. Trimming removed 2 bases from V and 4 bases from J; junction bases left unmatched: 7. The CDR3 bases are TGTGCCAGCAGTGAAATAACAGGGGCGGGCACTGAAGCTTTCTTT. Amino acid sequence: CASSEITGAGTEAFF.

At least ten counts were recorded for this clonotype. This chain connects TRBV5-5 to TRBJ1-2; D uncertain. The CDR3 runs 13 residues. Germline CDR1 and CDR2: SGHKS and YYEKEE (reference sequence). Trimming removed 2 bases at V and 3 bases at J, with 8 bases between. The CDR3 DNA is TGTGCCAGCAGCTTTTCACCGGACTATGGCTACACCTTC. Its translation is CASSFSPDYGYTF.

This clonotype was recorded many times. The chain couples TRBV3-1 to TRBJ2-1; D is possibly TRBD2 (6 bases). Germline-derived CDR1 and CDR2 are LGHDT and YNNKEL (reference sequence). CDR3 length: 16 amino acids. V was cut by 2 bases and J by 5 bases, with 16 bases left in between. The CDR3 region is CASSQLRFRTNNEQFF. The CDR3 nucleotides read TGTGCCAGCAGCCAACTCCGGTTCAGGACTAACAATGAGCAGTTCTTC.

This clonotype was seen at least ten times. The gene calls are TRBV11-2 and TRBJ2-1, with a possible D match to TRBD1 (6 bases). Germline CDR1 and CDR2: SGHAT and FQNNGV. V gave up 1 base and J gave up 9 bases, with 16 bases separating them. The CDR3 has 15 amino acids. CDR3 region: CASSLVLHRGGEQFF. DNA for the CDR3: TGTGCCAGCAGCTTAGTTCTCCACCGAGGGGGTGAGCAGTTCTTC.

This clonotype is classed as medium-sized (0.01 to 0.1%). The chain is built from TRBV10-3 and TRBJ1-3, with D possibly being TRBD1 (6 bases). Trimming cost V 5 bases and J 4 bases, with 15 bases left between them. Germline V CDR1 and CDR2: ENHRY, SYGVKD. The CDR3 spans 15 residues. CDR3 residues: CAISQQGRLGNTIYF. The CDR3 DNA is TGTGCCATCAGTCAACAGGGCCGGCTGGGAAACACCATATATTTT.

This clonotype showed up many times. The chain links TRBV24-1 to TRBJ2-2; D is undetermined. Trimming removed 0 bases at V and 5 bases at J, with 9 bases between. This CDR3 contains 15 residues. Germline values: CDR1 KGHDR, CDR2 SFDVKD. CDR3 bases: TGTGCCACCAGTGATTTGGCAGTACAGACCGGGGAGCTGTTTTTT. This translates into CATSDLAVQTGELFF.

This clonotype has at least ten counts. V is TRBV5-1 and J is TRBJ1-3; the D is unclear. V was clipped by 0 bases and J by 4 bases, with 5 bases between them. The germline V gene has CDR1 SGHRS and CDR2 YFSETQ. This CDR3 contains 13 residues. The CDR3 DNA is TGCGCCAGCAGCTTGGTTATCGGAAACACCATATATTTT. Protein product: CASSLVIGNTIYF.

This clonotype appeared many times. The rearrangement uses TRBV27 and TRBJ1-6; D not resolved. The CDR3 runs 14 residues. The germline V gene encodes CDR1 MNHEY and CDR2 SMNVEV (reference sequence). V gave up 8 bases and J gave up 6 bases, with 14 bases separating them. CDR3 residues: CASGLGWPNSPLHF. Here the CDR3 DNA reads TGTGCCAGCGGCTTGGGGTGGCCTAATTCACCCCTCCACTTT.

This clonotype was seen ten or more times. The genes are TRBV10-1 and TRBJ2-5; 10 bases fit TRBD2. After removal of 5 bases from V and 3 bases from J, the junction contained 12 bases not matched to a gene. The CDR3 has 17 amino acids. Germline V lookup: CDR1 WNHNN, CDR2 SYGVQD (reference sequence). In nucleotides, the CDR3 is TGCGCCAGCAGTCCCTTCAGCGGGAGGGTTGATGAAGAGACCCAGTACTTC. This encodes CASSPFSGRVDEETQYF.

The chain carries TRBV12-3 or TRBV12-4 and TRBJ2-5, with 12 bases lining up with TRBD2. Trimming cost V 5 bases and J 4 bases; bases outside gene matches: 5. This CDR3 spans 15 amino acids. In DNA form, the CDR3 reads TGTGCCAGCAGTGGGCTAGCGGGAGGGTTAGAGACCCAGTACTTC. This codes for CASSGLAGGLETQYF.

There are many counts of this clonotype. The chain uses TRBV5-1 and TRBJ2-1, with D perhaps TRBD1 (6 bases). This CDR3 comprises 15 residues. Germline CDR1 and CDR2: SGHRS and YFSETQ. The V and J ends lost 7 bases and 8 bases respectively, with 22 bases between them. The CDR3 sequence is CASRPPGDLGHEQFF. The DNA of the CDR3 is TGCGCCAGCCGCCCACCAGGGGATTTAGGTCATGAGCAGTTCTTC.

Worth noting for this clonotype: A much larger clone lies one base from this, so it may be a read error. The CDR3 DNA reads TGTGCCAGCAGCCAAGTCTCGGGGAACGAGCAGTACTTC. This gives the protein CASSQVSGNEQYF. This rearrangement joins TRBV4-2 to TRBJ2-7; TRBD2 is a possible D gene (5 bases). V was pared by 1 base and J by 5 bases, with 9 bases between. From germline, CDR1 is LGHNA and CDR2 YNFKEQ. This CDR3 has 13 residues.